This T cell receptor beta chain was sequenced during a study of radiotherapy plus CTLA-4 blockade in lung cancer. On this clone: The antigen remains undetermined.

The table came from immunoSEQ multiplex PCR; TCRdb's copy has only in-frame clones and leaves some out. This table holds more than 75,000 clones, approximately 78% found once. V gave up 8 bases and J gave up 0 bases, with 8 bases separating them. This CDR3 comprises 13 residues. Germline assignment: CDR1 MDHEN and CDR2 SYDVKM. Study observations and caveats: After treatment with radiotherapy plus ipilimumab, TCR clones that came from the tumor expanded in blood.

Specimen: peripheral blood, collected from a patient treated with radiotherapy plus ipilimumab. This chain joins TRBV28 and TRBJ2-4, with D unresolved. The source of this sequence is a human donor with non-small cell lung cancer that progressed on radiotherapy plus ipilimumab. The CDR3 is CASAPLAKNIQYF. The CDR3 DNA reads as TGTGCCAGCGCCCCTTTAGCCAAAAACATTCAGTACTTC.